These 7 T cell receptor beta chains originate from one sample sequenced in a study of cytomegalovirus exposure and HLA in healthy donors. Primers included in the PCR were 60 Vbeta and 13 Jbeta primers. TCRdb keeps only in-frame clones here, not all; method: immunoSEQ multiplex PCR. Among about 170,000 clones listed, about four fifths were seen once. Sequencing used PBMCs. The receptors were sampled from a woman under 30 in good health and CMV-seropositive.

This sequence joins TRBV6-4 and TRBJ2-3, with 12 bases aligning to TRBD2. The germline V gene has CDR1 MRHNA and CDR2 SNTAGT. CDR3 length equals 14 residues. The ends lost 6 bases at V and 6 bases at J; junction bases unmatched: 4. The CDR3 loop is CASSPLAGGDTQYF. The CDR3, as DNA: TGTGCCAGCAGCCCACTAGCGGGGGGCGATACGCAGTATTTT.

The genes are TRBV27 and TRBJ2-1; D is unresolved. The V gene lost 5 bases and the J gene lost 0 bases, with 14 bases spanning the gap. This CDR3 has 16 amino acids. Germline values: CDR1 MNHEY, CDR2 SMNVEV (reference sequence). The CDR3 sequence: CASSLTTLSSYNEQFF. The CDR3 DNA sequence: TGTGCCAGCAGTCTCACGACTCTCAGCTCCTACAATGAGCAGTTCTTC.

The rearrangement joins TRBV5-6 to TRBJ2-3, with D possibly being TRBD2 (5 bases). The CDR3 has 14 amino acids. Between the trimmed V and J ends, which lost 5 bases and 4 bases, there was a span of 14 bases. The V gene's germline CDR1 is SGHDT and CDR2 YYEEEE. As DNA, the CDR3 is TGTGCCAGCAGTCATGACTACACCCCAGATACGCAGTATTTT. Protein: CASSHDYTPDTQYF.

The CDR3 nucleotides are TGTGCCAGCAGCCCCGGAAGGGACAGTTATGGCTACACCTTC. Translating gives CASSPGRDSYGYTF. The gene calls are TRBV4-2 and TRBJ1-2; TRBD1 aligns across 7 bases. This CDR3 is 14 amino acids long. Losses at the gene ends were 4 bases for V and 5 bases for J; bases not matched to a gene: 7. Germline V lookup: CDR1 LGHNA, CDR2 YNFKEQ.

The CDR3 is CASSPLTGNLAKNIQYF. The DNA of the CDR3 is TGTGCCAGCTCACCTCTTACAGGGAATTTAGCCAAAAACATTCAGTACTTC. The rearrangement uses TRBV18 and TRBJ2-4, with D possibly being TRBD1 (6 bases). Trimming shortened V by 3 bases and J by 0 bases, and 15 bases separated the two germline ends. The length of the CDR3 is 17 residues. The germline gives CDR1 KGHSH, CDR2 LQKENI.

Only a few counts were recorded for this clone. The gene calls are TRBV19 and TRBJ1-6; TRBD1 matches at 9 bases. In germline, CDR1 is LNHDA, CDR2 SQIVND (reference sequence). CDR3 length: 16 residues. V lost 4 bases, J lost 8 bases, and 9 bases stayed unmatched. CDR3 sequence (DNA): TGTGCCAGTAGTACGACCTGGGACAGGGTTGATTCACCCCTCCACTTT. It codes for CASSTTWDRVDSPLHF.

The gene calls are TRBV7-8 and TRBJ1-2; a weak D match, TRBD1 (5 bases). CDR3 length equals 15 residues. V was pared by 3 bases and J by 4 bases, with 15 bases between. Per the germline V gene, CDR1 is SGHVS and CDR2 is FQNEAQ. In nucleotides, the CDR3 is TGTGCCAGCAGCTTGGAACAGGCACCTATCTATGGCTACACCTTC. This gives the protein CASSLEQAPIYGYTF.